The 5 T cell receptor beta chains in this list originate from one sample, sequenced in a study of T cell responses to AZD1222 COVID-19 vaccine. Profiling relied on immunoSEQ multiplex PCR, and the TCRdb table lists in-frame clones only, not all of them. The table records around 130,000 clones, about 94% of them present only once. Material: peripheral blood, obtained on day 0 of AZD1222 vaccination. These receptors all stem from an adult in good health.

The chain employs TRBV5-1 and TRBJ1-6, with D possibly matching TRBD1 (5 bases). This CDR3 is 15 amino acids long. V lost 4 bases to trimming and J lost 5 bases, with 13 bases between them. Germline loops: CDR1 SGHRS, CDR2 YFSETQ. CDR3: CASSTVRGNNSPLHF. CDR3 DNA: TGCGCCAGCAGCACGGTCCGGGGGAATAATTCACCCCTCCACTTT. Full variable domain (missing parts from reference TRBV5-1 and TRBJ1-6): KAGVTQTPRYLIKTRGQQVTLSCSPISGHRSVSWYQQTPGQGLQFLFEYFSETQRNKGNFPGRFSGRQFSNSRSEMNVSTLELGDSALYLCASSTVRGNNSPLHFGNGTRLTVT.

The chain is built from TRBV19 and TRBJ1-1, with D maybe TRBD1 (5 bases). There are 11 residues in the CDR3. V was clipped by 10 bases and J by 4 bases, with 10 bases between them. Germline V lookup: CDR1 LNHDA, CDR2 SQIVND (reference sequence). Here the CDR3 reads CATGGATEAFF. In nucleotides, the CDR3 is TGTGCCACAGGAGGGGCCACTGAAGCTTTCTTT.

The V and J genes are TRBV2 and TRBJ2-7; tentative D call: TRBD1 (5 bases). V dropped 4 bases and J dropped 2 bases, with 9 bases sitting between them. CDR3 length: 13 residues. CDR1 SNHLY and CDR2 FYNNEI come from the germline V gene. The CDR3 spells CASSGQPAYEQYF. The CDR3 DNA is TGTGCCAGCAGTGGACAGCCAGCCTACGAGCAGTACTTC.

The rearrangement joins TRBV28 to TRBJ1-1; 7 positions match TRBD1. Germline-derived CDR1 and CDR2 are MDHEN and SYDVKM. The CDR3 is made up of 15 amino acids. The V gene end was trimmed by 5 bases and the J gene end by 0 bases; junction bases not matched to a gene: 6. The CDR3 spells CASSTPGGLNTEAFF. As DNA, the CDR3 is TGTGCCAGCAGTACACCAGGGGGTTTGAACACTGAAGCTTTCTTT. The variable domain in full, completed from reference TRBV28 and TRBJ1-1, reads DVKVTQSSRYLVKRTGEKVFLECVQDMDHENMFWYRQDPGLGLRLIYFSYDVKMKEKGDIPEGYSVSREKKERFSLILESASTNQTSMYLCASSTPGGLNTEAFFGQGTRLTVV.

V and J are TRBV27 and TRBJ1-2; 10 bases are a match to TRBD1. Germline CDR1 and CDR2: MNHEY and SMNVEV (reference sequence). V was pared by 6 bases and J by 0 bases, with 7 bases of the junction left unmatched. This CDR3 is built from 16 residues. The CDR3 protein is CASRLRDRGPNYGYTF. CDR3 DNA sequence: TGTGCCAGCAGACTCCGGGACAGGGGTCCTAACTATGGCTACACCTTC.